Each of the 18 T cell receptor beta chains below was sequenced from the same sample in a study of tissue T cells after allogeneic stem cell transplantation (dated by TCRdb to between 2021 and 2024). The method was the immunoSEQ multiplex PCR assay. Entries here come from immuneACCESS through TCRdb and include only in-frame sequences with V and J called. Some clones fail to appear in such tables; in the studies checked, an unresolved V gene covers under half of the shortfall, and the cause of the remainder is unknown. The sample profile shows some 43,000 clones; around 90% of them were found once. 3.8% of the sample lies in the top ten. This specimen's time point label, interpreted: recipient (host-origin) PBMCs collected before allo-HCT. Specimen: blood, collected before transplantation. The receptors derive from a woman aged 35 to 70 who later had graft-versus-host disease after an allogeneic stem cell transplant.

The CDR3: CSVAKASYEQYF. The CDR3 DNA is TGCAGCGTTGCCAAGGCCTCCTACGAGCAGTACTTC. The V gene is TRBV29-1, the J gene TRBJ2-7, with D uncertain. Germline CDR1 SQVTM, CDR2 ANQGSEA. This CDR3 is built from 12 residues. V was pared by 4 bases and J by 0 bases, with 7 bases between.

This clone was seen once. The gene calls are TRBV12-5 and TRBJ2-7, with 8 bases that match TRBD2. The germline gives CDR1 LGHNT, CDR2 FRNRAP. The J segment lost 3 bases and the V segment lost 5 bases, leaving 3 bases of the junction unmatched. The CDR3 sequence is 13 residues long. The CDR3 is CASGISGSYEQYF. The CDR3 coding sequence is TGTGCTAGTGGTATCAGCGGGAGCTACGAGCAGTACTTC.

This rearrangement joins TRBV28 to TRBJ2-7; D might be TRBD1 (6 bases). Germline V gene sequence: CDR1 MDHEN, CDR2 SYDVKM. The V and J ends lost 6 bases and 1 base respectively, with 10 bases between them. The CDR3 spans 13 residues. The chain's CDR3 is CASRHRDSYEQYF. CDR3 nucleotides: TGTGCCAGCAGACACAGGGATTCCTACGAGCAGTACTTC.

The chain is built from TRBV6-6 and TRBJ1-1; D call uncertain. This CDR3 is built from 14 residues. The germline V and J ends were trimmed by 5 bases and 0 bases, with 10 bases remaining between them. Per germline, CDR1 MNHNY and CDR2 SVGAGI (reference sequence). The CDR3: CASSRGELNTEAFF. As DNA, the CDR3 is TGTGCCAGCAGTCGCGGGGAACTGAACACTGAAGCTTTCTTT.

The V call is TRBV7-2, the J call TRBJ2-7; D not certain. Germline CDR1 SGHTA, CDR2 FQGNSA. The CDR3 contains 14 residues. V was pared by 3 bases and J by 5 bases, with 14 bases between. CDR3 coding DNA: TGTGCCAGCAGCTTTAGCAAGGATTGGAACGAGCAGTACTTC. Its translation is CASSFSKDWNEQYF.

V and J are TRBV7-2 and TRBJ1-5; no clear D gene. This CDR3 has 15 amino acids. The V gene's germline CDR1 is SGHTA and CDR2 FQGNSA. Trimming stripped 0 bases from V and 4 bases from J, with 10 bases between. CDR3 residues: CASSLARSANQPQHF. As DNA, the CDR3 is TGTGCCAGCAGCTTAGCGAGGTCAGCTAATCAGCCCCAGCATTTT.

This clone is a singleton in its sample. This chain uses TRBV28 with TRBJ2-1, with TRBD2 matching 10 bases. V shed 8 bases, J shed 7 bases, and the junction held 5 bases outside the gene matches. CDR3 length equals 13 residues. Per the germline V gene, CDR1 is MDHEN and CDR2 is SYDVKM. The CDR3 region has the DNA TGTGCCAGCGAGGCTAGCGGGAGTAATGAGCAGTTCTTC. Translated: CASEASGSNEQFF.

The gene calls are TRBV4-3 and TRBJ2-1; 7 nucleotides match TRBD2. The CDR3 totals 17 residues. The trim removed 1 base at V and 5 bases at J, leaving 11 bases unmatched. The germline V gene has CDR1 LGHNA and CDR2 YSLEER. CDR3 DNA sequence: TGCGCCAGCAGCCAAGTAGTTGGCCTAGCGGCCGACAATGAGCAGTTCTTC. Amino acid sequence: CASSQVVGLAADNEQFF.

This rearrangement joins TRBV11-2 to TRBJ1-1, with D unclear. There are 11 residues in the CDR3. Trimming cost V 0 bases and J 6 bases, with 2 bases left between them. Germline lookup yields CDR1 SGHAT and CDR2 FQNNGV. The CDR3 region has the DNA TGTGCCAGCAGCTTAGAGGCTGAAGCTTTCTTT. Encoded protein: CASSLEAEAFF. Drawing the rest from reference TRBV11-2 and TRBJ1-1, the complete variable domain is EAGVAQSPRYKIIEKRQSVAFWCNPISGHATLYWYQQILGQGPKLLIQFQNNGVVDDSQLPKDRFSAERLKGVDSTLKIQPAKLEDSAVYLCASSLEAEAFFGQGTRLTVV.

The chain is built from TRBV10-1 and TRBJ2-7; 11 bases agree with TRBD2. Germline V lookup: CDR1 WNHNN, CDR2 SYGVQD (reference sequence). The ends lost 5 bases at V and 3 bases at J; junction bases unmatched: 6. CDR3 length: 15 amino acids. The CDR3 DNA is TGCGCCAGCAGTTCGGAGACTAGCGGGAACTACGAGCAGTACTTC. This encodes CASSSETSGNYEQYF.

V usage is TRBV27 and J usage is TRBJ2-7; maybe TRBD2 (5 bases). There are 13 residues in the CDR3. Germline loops: CDR1 MNHEY, CDR2 SMNVEV (reference sequence). Between the trimmed V and J ends, which lost 3 bases and 3 bases, there was a span of 9 bases. The CDR3 here is CASSFGILYEQYF. The CDR3 DNA reads as TGTGCCAGCAGTTTCGGGATTCTCTACGAGCAGTACTTC.

The CDR3 DNA is TGTGCCAGCAGTATACCCAGGGTCCAATCTGGAAACACCATATATTTT. It encodes CASSIPRVQSGNTIYF. This chain links TRBV6-6 with TRBJ1-3, with D possibly being TRBD1 (5 bases). V was clipped by 5 bases and J by 1 base, with 15 bases between them. Germline values: CDR1 MNHNY, CDR2 SVGAGI (reference sequence). The CDR3 covers 16 residues.

The V and J genes are TRBV19 and TRBJ2-1; 7 bases are shared with TRBD1. CDR3 length: 14 residues. Germline CDR1 and CDR2: LNHDA and SQIVND (reference sequence). V lost 6 bases, J lost 7 bases, and 9 bases stayed unmatched. CDR3 coding DNA: TGTGCCAGTAGCAACCGGGACAGAGTAAATGAGCAGTTCTTC. Protein: CASSNRDRVNEQFF. The full variable domain, in which reference TRBV19 and TRBJ2-1 provide the parts outside the CDR3, is DGGITQSPKYLFRKEGQNVTLSCEQNLNHDAMYWYRQDPGQGLRLIYYSQIVNDFQKGDIAEGYSVSREKKESFPLTVTSAQKNPTAFYLCASSNRDRVNEQFFGPGTRLTVL.

The chain has TRBV7-8 and TRBJ2-5; possibly TRBD1 or TRBD2 for D (6 bases each). V dropped 5 bases and J dropped 2 bases, with 12 bases sitting between them. This CDR3 is built from 14 residues. The germline CDR1 and CDR2 sequences are SGHVS and FQNEAQ. The CDR3 DNA is TGTGCCAGCAGCACGGGGGCAGCTCAAGAGACCCAGTACTTC. It encodes CASSTGAAQETQYF. Using reference TRBV7-8 and TRBJ2-5 for the parts outside the CDR3, the full variable domain is GAGVSQSPRYKVAKRGQDVALRCDPISGHVSLFWYQQALGQGPEFLTYFQNEAQLDKSGLPSDRFFAERPEGSVSTLKIQRTQQEDSAVYLCASSTGAAQETQYFGPGTRLLVL.

The V gene is TRBV18, the J gene TRBJ2-2; TRBD2 might be the D (5 bases). The germline CDR1 and CDR2 sequences are KGHSH and LQKENI. Trimming took 8 bases from V and 2 from J, leaving 15 bases between them. This CDR3 has 15 residues. The CDR3 sequence: CASTGAARNTGELFF. The CDR3 nucleotides read TGTGCCAGCACTGGAGCGGCACGAAACACCGGGGAGCTGTTTTTT.

V and J are TRBV7-8 and TRBJ2-1, with 10 bases lining up with TRBD2. Germline V gene lookup returns CDR1 SGHVS and CDR2 FQNEAQ. CDR3 length equals 15 residues. Losses at the gene ends were 5 bases for V and 4 bases for J; bases not matched to a gene: 5. The CDR3 bases are TGTGCCAGCAGCCCAGGACTAGCGGAGTACAATGAGCAGTTCTTC. Residues: CASSPGLAEYNEQFF.

The V call is TRBV28, the J call TRBJ2-7, with 8 nucleotides matching TRBD1. V lost 3 bases, J lost 2 bases, and 9 bases stayed unmatched. Germline-derived CDR1 and CDR2 are MDHEN and SYDVKM. The CDR3 is made up of 16 amino acids. In nucleotides, the CDR3 is TGTGCCAGCAGTTTTTCACAGGGGGAGGTGGCCTACGAGCAGTACTTC. Protein sequence: CASSFSQGEVAYEQYF.

V is TRBV20-1 and J is TRBJ2-5; D assignment may be TRBD1 or TRBD2 (5 bases each). CDR3 length: 12 residues. V shed 3 bases and J shed 5 bases, with 10 bases lying between them. CDR1 is DFQATT and CDR2 is SNEGSKA in the germline V gene (reference sequence). CDR3 nucleotides: TGCAGTGCTAGTGGCAGGGACGAGACCCAGTACTTC. It encodes CSASGRDETQYF.